Below are 21 T cell receptor beta chains sequenced from a single sample in a study of spatial heterogeneity in lung cancer. Time point indicated: blood at routine non-recurrence follow-up after resection. Researchers sequenced whole RNA taken from tumor, nontumor lung or frozen PBMC without sorting. TCRdb re-called the 5' RACE reads through MiXCR, storing one row per CDR3 protein. Seen here are roughly 120,000 distinct CDR3 sequences, roughly an eighth observed once, and the top ten hold about 15%. The input for sequencing was PBMCs, taken at follow-up. The receptors derive from a male donor with early-stage non-small cell lung cancer.

This clonotype was counted many times. The CDR3 coding sequence is TGTGCCAGCCCAACCGCTGGCGGGGAAGCGCAGTATTTT. It is translated as CASPTAGGEAQYF. The V gene is TRBV2, the J gene TRBJ2-3; the D gene is possibly TRBD2 (6 bases). Per the germline V gene, CDR1 is SNHLY and CDR2 is FYNNEI. The CDR3 consists of 13 residues. V shed 8 bases and J shed 10 bases, with 19 bases lying between them.

The rearrangement joins TRBV20-1 to TRBJ1-6; D is possibly TRBD1 (6 bases). CDR3 length: 15 amino acids. Germline loops: CDR1 DFQATT, CDR2 SNEGSKA (reference sequence). V was clipped by 6 bases and J by 0 bases, with 12 bases between them. The CDR3 region has the DNA TGCAGTGCCCAGAAGGACAGCTCCTATAATTCACCCCTCCACTTT. Translation gives CSAQKDSSYNSPLHF.

This clonotype was seen only a few times. The chain has TRBV6-5 and TRBJ2-1, with D possibly being TRBD2 (6 bases). V was clipped by 0 bases and J by 8 bases, with 14 bases between them. Germline values: CDR1 MNHEY, CDR2 SVGAGI. The CDR3 has 15 amino acids. The CDR3 loop is CASSYSRASEYEQFF. The CDR3 DNA follows: TGTGCCAGCAGTTACTCGAGGGCTAGCGAGTATGAGCAGTTCTTC.

This clonotype was observed at least ten times. The chain employs TRBV5-1 and TRBJ2-7; possibly TRBD1 for D (5 bases). Germline assignment: CDR1 SGHRS and CDR2 YFSETQ. This CDR3 comprises 13 residues. Trimming removed 0 bases at V and 1 base at J, with 5 bases between. CDR3 loop: CASSLGQSYEQYF. In DNA, the CDR3 is TGCGCCAGCAGCTTGGGACAGTCCTACGAGCAGTACTTC.

The V call is TRBV5-6, the J call TRBJ2-1; D could derive from TRBD1 or TRBD2 (5 bases each). Trimming stripped 0 bases from V and 7 bases from J, with 14 bases between. Germline CDR1 SGHDT, CDR2 YYEEEE. CDR3 length: 15 amino acids. The CDR3 spells CASSLAGTQRNEQFF. CDR3 nucleotide sequence: TGTGCCAGCAGCTTGGCCGGGACCCAGCGGAATGAGCAGTTCTTC.

This clonotype was seen only a few times. This chain joins TRBV29-1 and TRBJ2-7, with a weak D call TRBD1 (6 bases). The CDR3 runs to 13 residues. V was trimmed by 7 bases and J by 5 bases, leaving 18 bases between them. The germline CDR1 and CDR2 sequences are SQVTM and ANQGSEA. CDR3 DNA: TGCAGCGCCAAAAGGCCAGGGGTGGACGAGCAGTACTTC. This translates into CSAKRPGVDEQYF.

This clonotype was seen more than once but under ten times. The V gene is TRBV7-9, the J gene TRBJ2-1; no clear D gene. There are 15 residues in the CDR3. Germline CDR1 reads SEHNR; CDR2 reads FQNEAQ (reference sequence). V lost 5 bases and J 0 bases, leaving 11 bases between the germline ends. CDR3: CASSRLSVSYNEQFF. The CDR3 coding sequence is TGTGCCAGCAGCCGATTGAGCGTCTCCTACAATGAGCAGTTCTTC.

Worth noting for this clonotype: This could be a read error, since a much larger clone is one nucleotide away. The J gene is TRBJ2-5, the V gene TRBV7-2; no clear D. Germline V gene data show CDR1 as SGHTA and CDR2 as FQGNSA. Trimming shortened V by 1 base and J by 3 bases, and 12 bases separated the two germline ends. This CDR3 comprises 15 residues. This CDR3 reads CASSLGGPSEETQYF. The CDR3 region has the DNA TGTGCCAGCAGCTTAGGAGGCCCGAGCGAAGAGACCCAGTACTTC.

This clonotype was observed many times. This chain connects TRBV20-1 to TRBJ2-1; D uncertain. The CDR3 has 14 residues. From germline, CDR1 is DFQATT and CDR2 SNEGSKA (reference sequence). Deletions cut 0 bases from V and 4 bases from J, with 10 bases between. In DNA form, the CDR3 reads TGCAGTGCTAGAGATCTTCTCTCTTACAATGAGCAGTTCTTC. Protein sequence: CSARDLLSYNEQFF.

This clonotype was seen repeatedly, ten times or more. The chain has TRBV9 and TRBJ2-2; D is ambiguous. This CDR3 comprises 15 residues. Germline V gene lookup returns CDR1 SGDLS and CDR2 YYNGEE. Trimming shortened V by 0 bases and J by 0 bases, and 6 bases separated the two germline ends. The CDR3 spells CASSVGPANTGELFF. The CDR3 coding sequence is TGTGCCAGCAGCGTAGGGCCGGCGAACACCGGGGAGCTGTTTTTT.

The table lists this clonotype with many counts. The chain uses TRBV7-9 and TRBJ1-6; no firm D call. The V gene lost 1 base and the J gene lost 9 bases, with 10 bases spanning the gap. Germline CDR1 reads SEHNR; CDR2 reads FQNEAQ (reference sequence). The CDR3 is 14 amino acids. The CDR3: CASSLEGSVSPLHF. In DNA form, the CDR3 reads TGTGCCAGCAGCTTAGAGGGCAGCGTTTCACCCCTCCACTTT.

This clonotype was counted between two and nine times. The chain has TRBV5-4 and TRBJ1-1; no firm D call. Trimming cost V 4 bases and J 1 base, with 14 bases left between them. Germline-derived CDR1 and CDR2 are SGHNT and YYREEE (reference sequence). This CDR3 has 15 residues. CDR3 nucleotides: TGTGCCAGCAGCGGTAGGGAACGGTCGAACACTGAAGCTTTCTTT. It codes for CASSGRERSNTEAFF. Full variable domain (remainder filled in from reference TRBV5-4 and TRBJ1-1): ETGVTQSPTHLIKTRGQQVTLRCSSQSGHNTVSWYQQALGQGPQFIFQYYREEENGRGNFPPRFSGLQFPNYSSELNVNALELDDSALYLCASSGRERSNTEAFFGQGTRLTVV.

The rearrangement joins TRBV3-1 to TRBJ2-1; 11 bases fit TRBD2. CDR1 is LGHDT, CDR2 YNNKEL, per germline (reference sequence). V gave up 2 bases and J gave up 7 bases; unmatched junction bases: 10. The CDR3 is 17 amino acids. CDR3 amino acids: CASSQTTGTSGTNEQFF. The CDR3, as DNA: TGTGCCAGCAGCCAAACGACGGGGACTAGCGGTACGAATGAGCAGTTCTTC.

This clonotype was seen more than once but under ten times. The gene calls are TRBV28 and TRBJ1-6; 7 bases match TRBD1. The CDR3 consists of 15 residues. Unmatched junction bases numbered 8, after V lost 3 bases and J lost 9 bases. Germline V gene sequence: CDR1 MDHEN, CDR2 SYDVKM. The CDR3 sequence: CASSLRLQGGSPLHF. The DNA of the CDR3 is TGTGCCAGCAGTTTGAGGCTTCAGGGGGGTTCACCCCTCCACTTT.

A few counts support this clonotype. The chain couples TRBV4-2 to TRBJ2-7; D is undetermined. This CDR3 comprises 13 residues. Germline V gene sequence: CDR1 LGHNA, CDR2 YNFKEQ. V was clipped by 2 bases and J by 7 bases, with 12 bases between them. For the CDR3, the DNA is TGTGCCAGCAGCCAATTGACTCGCCCGGAGCAGTACTTC. It yields the protein CASSQLTRPEQYF.

This clonotype was observed at least ten times. The chain employs TRBV11-2 and TRBJ2-1; 7 bases are a match to TRBD1. V was pared by 3 bases and J by 2 bases, with 1 base of the junction left unmatched. There are 14 residues in the CDR3. Germline V lookup: CDR1 SGHAT, CDR2 FQNNGV. For the CDR3, the DNA is TGTGCCAGCAGCTTGGGGACAGCCTACAATGAGCAGTTCTTC. Translating gives CASSLGTAYNEQFF.

This clonotype was counted ten times or more. V gene TRBV5-1 combines with J gene TRBJ2-7, with 9 bases aligning to TRBD1. The CDR3 is 15 amino acids. Germline V gene data show CDR1 as SGHRS and CDR2 as YFSETQ. The V gene end was trimmed by 1 base and the J gene end by 7 bases; junction bases not matched to a gene: 9. CDR3 protein: CASSLFRTGVEEQYF. The CDR3 DNA reads as TGCGCCAGCAGCTTGTTTCGGACAGGGGTAGAGGAGCAGTACTTC.

The V and J genes are TRBV6-5 and TRBJ2-3; TRBD2 aligns across 13 bases. Unmatched junction bases numbered 6, after V lost 6 bases and J lost 6 bases. Germline CDR1 MNHEY, CDR2 SVGAGI. This CDR3 region has 15 residues. CDR3 in DNA: TGTGCCAGCAGGGTGACTAGCGGGGGGTTCGATACGCAGTATTTT. Protein: CASRVTSGGFDTQYF.

V usage is TRBV20-1 and J usage is TRBJ2-3; TRBD2 aligns across 7 bases. Germline trimming cut 4 bases from V and 0 bases from J; bases unmatched to any gene: 4. Germline CDR1 is DFQATT and CDR2 is SNEGSKA (reference sequence). The CDR3 sequence is 14 residues long. The CDR3 sequence: CSAIAGASTDTQYF. The CDR3 DNA sequence: TGCAGTGCTATAGCGGGCGCTAGCACAGATACGCAGTATTTT.

This clonotype was counted many times. V usage is TRBV28 and J usage is TRBJ2-2, with D possibly being TRBD2 (6 bases). Germline V gene lookup returns CDR1 MDHEN and CDR2 SYDVKM. The CDR3 loop spans 14 amino acids. V was cut by 10 bases and J by 5 bases, with 17 bases left in between. For the CDR3, the DNA is TGTGCCACCTGCCCGGCGGGGCGGACCGGGGAGCTGTTTTTT. Its translation: CATCPAGRTGELFF.

The chain is built from TRBV3-1 and TRBJ1-6; D may be TRBD1 (5 bases). Trimming took off 3 bases at V and 8 bases at J, with 11 bases between the two ends. CDR3 size: 14 residues. Germline V gene lookup returns CDR1 LGHDT and CDR2 YNNKEL (reference sequence). The CDR3 loop reads CASSQYGGDSPLHF. The CDR3 nucleotides read TGTGCCAGCAGCCAGTACGGAGGGGATTCACCCCTCCACTTT. Supplemented by reference TRBV3-1 and TRBJ1-6, the full variable domain reads DTAVSQTPKYLVTQMGNDKSIKCEQNLGHDTMYWYKQDSKKFLKIMFSYNNKELIINETVPNRFSPKSPDKAHLNLHINSLELGDSAVYFCASSQYGGDSPLHFGNGTRLTVT.